The 21 T cell receptor beta chains below come from one sample, sequenced in a study of blood T cell repertoires in COVID-19. Produced via immunoSEQ multiplex PCR; TCRdb's table is partial and in-frame only. The sample consists of approximately 14,000 clones, roughly 80% of them appearing once. Sequenced material: peripheral blood. The receptors here all came from a man aged 35-49 years with active or convalescent COVID-19.

This clone was detected a few times. The V gene is TRBV11-3, the J gene TRBJ2-1, with TRBD2 identical over 8 bases. V was clipped by 3 bases and J by 5 bases; unmatched bases: 0. In germline, CDR1 is SGHNT, CDR2 YENEEA. There are 13 residues in the CDR3. Written as DNA, the CDR3 is TGTGCCAGCAGCTTGCGGGGGGACAATGAGCAGTTCTTC. This sequence encodes CASSLRGDNEQFF. The entire variable domain, with the rest obtained from reference TRBV11-3 and TRBJ2-1, is as follows: EAGVVQSPRYKIIEKKQPVAFWCNPISGHNTLYWYLQNLGQGPELLIRYENEEAVDDSQLPKDRFSAERLKGVDSTLKIQPAELGDSAVYLCASSLRGDNEQFFGPGTRLTVL.

The gene calls are TRBV9 and TRBJ1-2; D not resolved. The CDR3 length is 15 residues. Germline V lookup: CDR1 SGDLS, CDR2 YYNGEE. The ends were cut back, 0 bases at V and 3 bases at J, with 12 bases in the middle. CDR3 coding DNA: TGTGCCAGCAGCGTAGCGGGAGGGAGGGACTATGGCTACACCTTC. Encoded protein: CASSVAGGRDYGYTF.

The table lists this clone with a count of one. This chain uses TRBV7-9 with TRBJ1-1; 9 bases map to TRBD1. Trimming removed 2 bases from V and 1 base from J; junction bases left unmatched: 2. CDR1 and CDR2 (germline): SEHNR, FQNEAQ (reference sequence). CDR3 length: 15 amino acids. CDR3 sequence: CASSLMGQGNTEAFF. The CDR3 coding sequence is TGTGCCAGCAGCTTAATGGGACAGGGGAACACTGAAGCTTTCTTT.

This rearrangement joins TRBV3-1 (or the pseudogene TRBV3-2) to TRBJ2-7; 9 bases match TRBD1. Germline CDR1 reads LGHDT; CDR2 reads YNNKEL (reference sequence). J lost 3 bases, V lost 2 bases, and 8 bases had no gene match. The CDR3 runs to 16 residues. The CDR3 sequence is CASSQLNRGRVYEQYF. The CDR3 DNA is TGTGCCAGCAGCCAACTAAACAGGGGGCGCGTCTACGAGCAGTACTTC.

This chain connects TRBV7-7 to TRBJ1-1; a possible D gene is TRBD1 (5 bases). The CDR3 is 13 residues long. V gave up 1 base and J gave up 4 bases, with 7 bases separating them. CDR1 SSHAT and CDR2 FNYEAQ come from the germline V gene (reference sequence). In nucleotides, the CDR3 is TGTGCCAGCAGCTTAGTCCAGGGCACTGAAGCTTTCTTT. Protein: CASSLVQGTEAFF.

This chain links TRBV2 with TRBJ1-4; no clear D gene. CDR1 is SNHLY, CDR2 FYNNEI, per germline. V was trimmed by 1 base and J by 8 bases, leaving 17 bases between them. The CDR3 has 16 residues. CDR3 bases: TGTGCCAGCAGTGAAGGGTTTAGGCGGTTTGAAGAAAAACTGTTTTTT. The encoded protein is CASSEGFRRFEEKLFF.

The chain combines TRBV5-4 with TRBJ2-7, with D perhaps TRBD1 (6 bases). CDR1 and CDR2 (germline): SGHNT, YYREEE (reference sequence). V dropped 4 bases and J dropped 3 bases, with 11 bases sitting between them. The CDR3 has 13 amino acids. The CDR3 bases are TGTGCCAGCAGCCGCGACAGGAGCTACGAGCAGTACTTC. Translation: CASSRDRSYEQYF.

The gene calls are TRBV5-1 and TRBJ1-2; 7 nucleotides agree with TRBD1. V lost 0 bases to trimming and J lost 4 bases; unmatched junction nucleotides: 3. The CDR3 spans 14 residues. From germline, CDR1 is SGHRS and CDR2 YFSETQ. CDR3 bases: TGCGCCAGCAGCTTGGGACAGGGCGGCTATGGCTACACCTTC. This gives the protein CASSLGQGGYGYTF.

This sequence joins TRBV4-3 and TRBJ2-5, with 10 bases identical to TRBD1. This CDR3 spans 14 amino acids. J lost 5 bases, V lost 4 bases, and 4 bases had no gene match. Germline values: CDR1 LGHNA, CDR2 YSLEER. CDR3 protein: CASSRDRGRETQYF. CDR3 nucleotides: TGCGCCAGCAGCCGGGACAGGGGAAGGGAGACCCAGTACTTC.

The chain couples TRBV27 to TRBJ1-5; TRBD1 agrees at 7 bases. The CDR3 extends over 15 amino acids. The germline V gene encodes CDR1 MNHEY and CDR2 SMNVEV (reference sequence). V was clipped by 0 bases and J by 6 bases; unmatched bases: 5. For the CDR3, the DNA is TGTGCCAGCAGTTTATCTAGGCAGGGGGGTCAGCCCCAGCATTTT. As protein: CASSLSRQGGQPQHF.

The chain has TRBV6-5 and TRBJ1-4, with D maybe TRBD1 (5 bases). Trimming took off 7 bases at V and 5 bases at J, with 14 bases between the two ends. Germline V gene lookup returns CDR1 MNHEY and CDR2 SVGAGI. The CDR3 consists of 14 residues. This CDR3 reads CASKPSGGNEKLFF. The CDR3 coding sequence is TGTGCCAGCAAGCCCTCGGGGGGAAATGAAAAACTGTTTTTT.

The rearrangement uses TRBV19 and TRBJ2-5; possibly TRBD1 for D (6 bases). The CDR3 totals 14 residues. V was cut by 5 bases and J by 2 bases, with 12 bases left in between. Germline CDR1 LNHDA, CDR2 SQIVND (reference sequence). CDR3 sequence reads: CASSLGTSQETQYF. The CDR3 DNA reads as TGTGCCAGTAGTCTCGGGACATCTCAAGAGACCCAGTACTTC.

CDR3 amino acids: CSVPSSTDTQYF. The CDR3 DNA is TGCAGCGTTCCCTCTAGCACAGATACGCAGTATTTT. The chain has TRBV29-1 and TRBJ2-3; D uncertain. Germline CDR1 and CDR2: SQVTM and ANQGSEA. The length of the CDR3 is 12 residues. V lost 5 bases to trimming and J lost 0 bases, with 6 bases between them.

The rearrangement links TRBV10-2 to TRBJ1-5; 8 nucleotides match TRBD1. Germline-derived CDR1 and CDR2 are WSHSY and SAAADI. This CDR3 is 13 amino acids long. V gave up 9 bases and J gave up 2 bases; unmatched junction bases: 3. The CDR3 DNA reads as TGCGCCAGTCAGGGGGCTCGCAATCAGCCCCAGCATTTT. Translating it yields CASQGARNQPQHF.

The genes are TRBV21-1 and TRBJ2-1; TRBD2 was called by the table and not checked on the DNA. TRBV21-1 corresponds to a pseudogene. This CDR3 comprises 21 residues. CDR3 region: CASSKALGGGLAGGTYNEQFF. The CDR3, as DNA: TGTGCCAGCAGCAAAGCGCTAGGGGGGGGGCTAGCGGGGGGTACCTACAATGAGCAGTTCTTC.

The CDR3, as DNA: TGTGCAAGTCGATCTACCGGGACACCCACCGGGGAGCTGTTTTTT. Translation: CASRSTGTPTGELFF. The chain is built from TRBV12-2 and TRBJ2-2; TRBD1 is the table's D call, not checked against the DNA. TRBV12-2 is marked as a pseudogene. The CDR3 has 15 amino acids.

The rearrangement uses TRBV7-8 and TRBJ2-7; 11 bases match TRBD2. Per the germline V gene, CDR1 is SGHVS and CDR2 is FQNEAQ. The ends lost 4 bases at V and 3 bases at J; junction bases unmatched: 5. The CDR3 spans 15 residues. In nucleotides, the CDR3 is TGTGCCAGCAGCTCCGGACTAGCGGGTCTCTACGAGCAGTACTTC. As protein: CASSSGLAGLYEQYF.

The chain joins TRBV5-4 to TRBJ1-1; 9 nucleotides match TRBD1. CDR1 is SGHNT and CDR2 is YYREEE in the germline V gene (reference sequence). V trimming: 4 bases; J trimming: 1 base; junction bases outside the gene matches: 5. This CDR3 region has 15 residues. DNA for the CDR3: TGTGCCAGCAGCCCTACAGGGGGCGAGAACACTGAAGCTTTCTTT. This codes for CASSPTGGENTEAFF. The variable domain in full, with the rest retrieved from reference TRBV5-4 and TRBJ1-1, is ETGVTQSPTHLIKTRGQQVTLRCSSQSGHNTVSWYQQALGQGPQFIFQYYREEENGRGNFPPRFSGLQFPNYSSELNVNALELDDSALYLCASSPTGGENTEAFFGQGTRLTVV.

This clone is termed medium-sized (0.01 to 0.1%). The rearrangement joins TRBV6-2 or TRBV6-3 to TRBJ2-1; TRBD1 is a possible D gene (6 bases). Trimming removed 5 bases at V and 15 bases at J, with 14 bases between. Germline assignment: CDR1 MNHEY and CDR2 SVGEGT. This CDR3 has 11 residues. DNA for the CDR3: TGTGCCAGCAGTATACAGGGCCTGTGGTTCTTC. Its protein product is CASSIQGLWFF.

The chain combines TRBV10-3 with TRBJ1-3; D gene uncertain. The CDR3 is made up of 15 amino acids. CDR1 and CDR2 from the germline V gene are ENHRY and SYGVKD. The germline V and J ends were trimmed by 0 bases and 2 bases, with 8 bases remaining between them. The CDR3 here is CAISESHLTGNTIYF. The CDR3 nucleotides are TGTGCCATCAGTGAGTCCCACCTAACTGGAAACACCATATATTTT.

The DNA of the CDR3 is TGTGCCAGCAGAAACTCCGACAGCTACAATGAGCAGTTCTTC. Amino acids: CASRNSDSYNEQFF. V and J are TRBV28 and TRBJ2-1; possibly TRBD1 for D (5 bases). This CDR3 has 14 amino acids. The germline V gene encodes CDR1 MDHEN and CDR2 SYDVKM. V dropped 6 bases and J dropped 3 bases, with 12 bases sitting between them. Drawing the rest from reference TRBV28 and TRBJ2-1, the complete variable domain is DVKVTQSSRYLVKRTGEKVFLECVQDMDHENMFWYRQDPGLGLRLIYFSYDVKMKEKGDIPEGYSVSREKKERFSLILESASTNQTSMYLCASRNSDSYNEQFFGPGTRLTVL.